This TCR beta chain was retrieved from a study of T-cell reconstitution after alpha-beta-depleted transplantation in children. The CDR3 spans 17 residues. Germline CDR1 reads SGHKS; CDR2 reads YYEKEE (reference sequence). V was clipped by 0 bases and J by 1 base, with 16 bases between them. Preparation of the TCRbeta library involved a method that used unique molecular identifiers. TCRdb itself ran the PCR reads through MiXCR, one entry per CDR3 protein. The table has hundreds of thousands of distinct CDR3 sequences, roughly 15% seen once. The gene calls are TRBV5-5 and TRBJ2-5, with D possibly being TRBD1 or TRBD2 (6 bases each). This sample comprised PBMCs from the stem cell graft donor, obtained from the stem cell graft. This clonotype was obtained from a human donor who donated a stem cell graft to a child with acute myeloid leukemia. The CDR3 spells CASSLGFGGHRQETQYF. The DNA for the CDR3 is TGTGCCAGCAGCTTGGGGTTCGGGGGACACCGCCAAGAGACCCAGTACTTC.